Presented here are 27 T cell receptor beta chains from one specimen sequenced in a study of somatic mutations in cytotoxic T cells in rheumatoid arthritis (dated by TCRdb to 2016 to 2017). The library came from the immunoSEQ multiplex PCR assay. TCRdb re-hosts the immuneACCESS table, in-frame sequences only. Its copies lack some clones; in the studies checked, an unresolved V gene accounts for under half of them, and the cause for the rest is not known. The sample table holds roughly 4,200 clones, of which about 88% were seen once. Roughly 29% of the sample is in the top ten clones. Sequenced: CD8+ T cells sorted from blood. These receptor sequences come from a woman aged 70-85 years with rheumatoid arthritis.

The chain couples TRBV5-1 to TRBJ2-7; 15 nucleotides agree with TRBD2. The length of the CDR3 is 17 residues. The V gene's germline CDR1 is SGHRS and CDR2 YFSETQ. V trimming: 4 bases; J trimming: 1 base; junction bases outside the gene matches: 6. CDR3 coding DNA: TGCGCCAGCAGCCTGGGACTAGCGGGGGGCCTTTCCTACGAGCAGTACTTC. The encoded protein is CASSLGLAGGLSYEQYF.

The chain recombines TRBV7-2 with TRBJ2-1; 10 bases are a match to TRBD2. CDR3 length: 14 amino acids. Germline CDR1 is SGHTA and CDR2 is FQGNSA. V lost 2 bases and J lost 8; bases outside the gene matches: 3. CDR3 amino acids: CASSLTSGADEQFF. The CDR3 bases are TGTGCCAGCAGCTTAACTAGCGGGGCTGATGAGCAGTTCTTC.

The chain is built from TRBV28 and TRBJ2-2, with D uncertain. Germline V CDR1 and CDR2: MDHEN, SYDVKM. The CDR3 sequence is 17 residues long. Trimming removed 2 bases at V and 6 bases at J, with 19 bases between. CDR3 DNA: TGTGCCAGCAGTTTACCGTTGACTGACCTCGACCCCGGGGAGCTGTTTTTT. This gives the protein CASSLPLTDLDPGELFF.

V and J are TRBV4-2 and TRBJ2-3; the D gene is possibly TRBD2 (6 bases). The CDR3 length is 17 residues. The ends were cut back, 2 bases at V and 1 base at J, with 16 bases in the middle. Germline V CDR1 and CDR2: LGHNA, YNFKEQ. CDR3 DNA sequence: TGTGCCAGCAGCCAAAAGGGTTGGGAGGAGGGCACAGATACGCAGTATTTT. Its protein product is CASSQKGWEEGTDTQYF.

This clone is a singleton in its sample. The chain carries TRBV9 and TRBJ2-3; 8 nucleotides agree with TRBD1. The trim removed 7 bases at V and 2 bases at J, leaving 9 bases unmatched. Germline V gene data show CDR1 as SGDLS and CDR2 as YYNGEE. This CDR3 is built from 15 residues. The CDR3 DNA reads TGTGCCAGCGGGGGAAGGACAGGGTACACAGATACGCAGTATTTT. This gives the protein CASGGRTGYTDTQYF.

CDR3 sequence (DNA): TGTGCCAGCAGCACGTACACGGAGACTACAGATACGCAGTATTTT. This codes for CASSTYTETTDTQYF. The gene calls are TRBV9 and TRBJ2-3; D not certain. Trimming took off 4 bases at V and 3 bases at J, with 15 bases between the two ends. CDR1 and CDR2 from the germline V gene are SGDLS and YYNGEE. This CDR3 contains 15 residues.

The CDR3 bases are TGTGCCAGCAGCCAAGGACTAGGAGACACCGGGGAGCTGTTTTTT. Protein sequence: CASSQGLGDTGELFF. This chain connects TRBV4-2 to TRBJ2-2; D is possibly TRBD2 (6 bases). CDR1 and CDR2 (germline): LGHNA, YNFKEQ. V was cut by 1 base and J by 3 bases, with 9 bases left in between. The CDR3 is 15 residues long.

CDR3 sequence (DNA): TGTGCCAGCAGCCCGAAGACAGGCTGGGGAGAGACCCAGTACTTC. This codes for CASSPKTGWGETQYF. This rearrangement joins TRBV7-8 to TRBJ2-5, with D possibly TRBD1 on 6 matching bases. The germline V gene encodes CDR1 SGHVS and CDR2 FQNEAQ. The CDR3 contains 15 residues. V was shortened by 5 bases and J by 4 bases, with 17 bases between the two germline ends. The whole variable domain, filled in from reference TRBV7-8 and TRBJ2-5, reads GAGVSQSPRYKVAKRGQDVALRCDPISGHVSLFWYQQALGQGPEFLTYFQNEAQLDKSGLPSDRFFAERPEGSVSTLKIQRTQQEDSAVYLCASSPKTGWGETQYFGPGTRLLVL.

The V call is TRBV5-6, the J call TRBJ2-1, with D possibly being TRBD1 (5 bases). The CDR3 has 15 residues. Trimming pared 0 bases from V and 6 bases from J, leaving 13 bases between. Germline V lookup: CDR1 SGHDT, CDR2 YYEEEE. For the CDR3, the DNA is TGTGCCAGCAGCTTGGAAGGGGTCGTTGGCAATGAGCAGTTCTTC. This codes for CASSLEGVVGNEQFF.

V usage is TRBV2 and J usage is TRBJ2-7; 7 bases match TRBD2. The ends lost 8 bases at V and 4 bases at J; junction bases unmatched: 5. The CDR3 runs 12 residues. The germline V gene has CDR1 SNHLY and CDR2 FYNNEI. CDR3 amino acids: CASGGVTYEQYF. DNA for the CDR3: TGTGCCAGCGGGGGGGTGACGTACGAGCAGTACTTC.

The chain carries TRBV11-2 and TRBJ2-2; 8 bases match TRBD1. CDR1 is SGHAT, CDR2 FQNNGV, per germline. The ends lost 2 bases at V and 5 bases at J; junction bases unmatched: 4. The CDR3 runs to 15 residues. The CDR3, as DNA: TGTGCCAGCAGCTTACAGGGGGCTGGGACCGGGGAGCTGTTTTTT. This sequence encodes CASSLQGAGTGELFF.

The chain couples TRBV6-1 to TRBJ2-7; 12 bases are shared with TRBD1. V shed 2 bases, J shed 5 bases, and the junction held 7 bases outside the gene matches. The germline CDR1 and CDR2 sequences are MNHNS and SASEGT. The CDR3 extends over 16 amino acids. The CDR3 here is CASSEPAGTGGDEQYF. The CDR3 coding sequence is TGTGCCAGCAGTGAACCGGCTGGGACAGGGGGCGACGAGCAGTACTTC.

The J gene is TRBJ2-1, the V gene TRBV11-3; 10 positions agree with TRBD2. The germline V gene encodes CDR1 SGHNT and CDR2 YENEEA. V dropped 4 bases and J dropped 1; count of bases not matched to a gene: 10. This CDR3 has 18 amino acids. Written as DNA, the CDR3 is TGTGCCAGCAGCTCACCGCATCTAGCGGGAGTATCCTACAATGAGCAGTTCTTC. Its translation is CASSSPHLAGVSYNEQFF.

The chain combines TRBV4-1 with TRBJ1-5, with 7 bases that match TRBD1. Per germline, CDR1 MGHRA and CDR2 YSYEKL. With V trimmed by 4 bases and J by 1 base, 4 bases remained unmatched. The CDR3 runs 15 residues. In DNA, the CDR3 is TGCGCCAGCAGCCCCCGGGACAGAAGCAATCAGCCCCAGCATTTT. As protein: CASSPRDRSNQPQHF.

This sequence joins TRBV7-8 and TRBJ1-1; 7 nucleotides line up with TRBD1. This CDR3 has 14 amino acids. V lost 4 bases, J lost 5 bases, and 7 bases stayed unmatched. The germline gives CDR1 SGHVS, CDR2 FQNEAQ. The CDR3 spells CASSWGTASTEAFF. The CDR3, as DNA: TGTGCCAGCAGCTGGGGGACAGCCAGTACTGAAGCTTTCTTT.

This chain links TRBV27 with TRBJ2-1; unclear D gene. Germline lookup yields CDR1 MNHEY and CDR2 SMNVEV (reference sequence). V lost 3 bases and J lost 10, with 10 bases in between. The CDR3 extends over 12 amino acids. CDR3 nucleotide sequence: TGTGCCAGCAGTTTCGGTGCCAGGGAGCAGTTCTTC. It specifies CASSFGAREQFF.

V gene TRBV5-1 combines with J gene TRBJ1-1, with 7 bases matching TRBD1. In germline, CDR1 is SGHRS, CDR2 YFSETQ. The CDR3 contains 14 residues. V trimming: 2 bases; J trimming: 1 base; junction bases outside the gene matches: 2. The CDR3 DNA reads TGCGCCAGCAGCTTCGGACAGGAGAACACTGAAGCTTTCTTT. It yields the protein CASSFGQENTEAFF.

The gene calls are TRBV4-1 and TRBJ2-7; 7 bases are a match to TRBD2. CDR1 and CDR2 from the germline V gene are MGHRA and YSYEKL. This CDR3 has 15 residues. V shed 1 base and J 2 bases; nucleotides not matched to a gene: 5. The CDR3 here is CASSQVPAGTYEQYF. The CDR3, as DNA: TGCGCCAGCAGCCAAGTGCCAGCGGGGACCTACGAGCAGTACTTC.

The chain carries TRBV9 and TRBJ2-5; no reliable D call. Trimming removed 4 bases from V and 5 bases from J, with 21 bases in between. Germline V gene data show CDR1 as SGDLS and CDR2 as YYNGEE. The CDR3 totals 16 residues. The CDR3 here is CASSSSGGIIKETQYF. CDR3 sequence (DNA): TGTGCCAGCAGCTCATCGGGTGGTATTATCAAGGAGACCCAGTACTTC.

This rearrangement joins TRBV7-3 to TRBJ2-2; D is perhaps TRBD2 (6 bases). In germline, CDR1 is SGHTA, CDR2 FQGTGA. The CDR3 has 15 residues. Trimming shortened V by 2 bases and J by 4 bases, and 11 bases separated the two germline ends. The CDR3 region has the DNA TGTGCCAGCAGCTTACTTGGGGGAGGCACCGGGGAGCTGTTTTTT. Translation gives CASSLLGGGTGELFF.

This clone was recorded once. The CDR3: CASFGTGVFGANVLTF. CDR3 DNA sequence: TGTGCCAGCTTTGGGACAGGGGTTTTTGGGGCCAACGTCCTGACTTTC. The gene calls are TRBV27 and TRBJ2-6; 10 bases fit TRBD1. The CDR3 runs 16 residues. Looked up from germline, CDR1 is MNHEY and CDR2 is SMNVEV (reference sequence). V shed 8 bases, J shed 3 bases, and the junction held 7 bases outside the gene matches.

V and J are TRBV11-2 and TRBJ2-1; weak D call: TRBD2 (6 bases). This CDR3 has 16 amino acids. V shed 1 base and J shed 0 bases, with 10 bases lying between them. CDR1 is SGHAT and CDR2 is FQNNGV in the germline V gene. CDR3 sequence reads: CASSLGAGTSYNEQFF. The CDR3, as DNA: TGTGCCAGCAGCTTAGGCGCGGGGACCTCCTACAATGAGCAGTTCTTC.

This clone was observed a handful of times. The rearrangement uses TRBV5-4 and TRBJ1-1; D is perhaps TRBD1 (5 bases). The CDR3 runs to 12 residues. V dropped 0 bases and J dropped 6 bases, with 6 bases sitting between them. CDR1 is SGHNT, CDR2 YYREEE, per germline (reference sequence). Here the CDR3 DNA reads TGTGCCAGCAGCTTGGAGGGGTCTGAAGCTTTCTTT. This translates into CASSLEGSEAFF.

The rearrangement uses TRBV19 and TRBJ1-1; D not resolved. The CDR3 has 12 amino acids. Germline values: CDR1 LNHDA, CDR2 SQIVND (reference sequence). The V end was cut by 3 bases, the J end by 7 bases, with 9 bases between. In nucleotides, the CDR3 is TGTGCCAGTAGTATTTCCCGGGGTGAAGCTTTCTTT. Its protein is CASSISRGEAFF.

The chain couples TRBV4-1 to TRBJ2-7, with 13 nucleotides matching TRBD2. CDR3 length: 15 residues. V was pared by 4 bases and J by 3 bases, with 3 bases of the junction left unmatched. CDR1 is MGHRA, CDR2 YSYEKL, per germline. The CDR3 DNA reads TGCGCCAGCAGCCTGGGACTAGCGGGAAGCTACGAGCAGTACTTC. Its translation: CASSLGLAGSYEQYF.

The V gene is TRBV28, the J gene TRBJ1-5; 8 bases are a match to TRBD1. V lost 8 bases to trimming and J lost 10 bases; unmatched junction nucleotides: 10. The CDR3 spans 13 residues. The germline CDR1 and CDR2 sequences are MDHEN and SYDVKM. For the CDR3, the DNA is TGTGCCAGCGGACAGGGCGCCAGGGTCCCCCAGCATTTT. It codes for CASGQGARVPQHF.

The chain links TRBV29-1 to TRBJ2-7; 10 nucleotides agree with TRBD1. The CDR3 covers 15 residues. CDR1 and CDR2 from the germline V gene are SQVTM and ANQGSEA. Losses at the gene ends were 0 bases for V and 2 bases for J; bases not matched to a gene: 4. CDR3 region: CSVEDWDRGAYEQYF. DNA of the CDR3: TGCAGCGTTGAAGACTGGGACAGGGGAGCCTACGAGCAGTACTTC.